Listed below are T cell receptor beta chains from one sample, sequenced in a study of blood T cell repertoires in COVID-19. Clones were sequenced by immunoSEQ multiplex PCR, and TCRdb holds only the in-frame ones, with some missing. In the table there are 200,000 to 300,000 clones, around four fifths of which are singletons. Sequencing was carried out using peripheral blood. These receptor sequences come from a woman aged 60-70 years with active or convalescent COVID-19. CDR3s leave out the opening cysteine and the closing phenylalanine or tryptophan. The order of the fields is V gene, J gene, CDR3 protein.

>TRBV6-1|TRBJ2-5
ASSETIQETQY
>TRBV30|TRBJ2-1
AWRPLRYNEQF
>TRBV6-2/TRBV6-3|TRBJ2-1
ASSYISGSNEQF
>TRBV11-2|TRBJ2-2
ASSQGTWGLAGELF
>TRBV6-5|TRBJ1-2
ASSYAGDMDGYT
>TRBV19|TRBJ1-5
ASSITGEDNQPQH
>TRBV28|TRBJ2-2
ASKVYNTGELF
>TRBV4-1|TRBJ2-1
ASSQLRPPPQNEQF
>TRBV2|TRBJ2-1
ASSGGLGGEQF
>TRBV19|TRBJ1-3
ASSIGPTGEGNTIY
>TRBV19|TRBJ1-4
ASSTPGQVINEKLF
>TRBV5-6|TRBJ1-2
ASSLIGTGANYGYT
>TRBV2|TRBJ2-5
ASSLGGGLETQY
>TRBV6-5|TRBJ1-2
ASTRDRGRYGYT
>TRBV11-2|TRBJ2-3
ASSLDVQGFTDTQY
>TRBV3-1/TRBV3-2|TRBJ1-5
ASSQDVNQPQH
>TRBV6-1|TRBJ1-5
ASSLGQPLRQPQH
>TRBV3-1/TRBV3-2|TRBJ2-5
ASSQDHQETQY
>TRBV5-1|TRBJ1-6
ASSGSLGQGKSPLH